One and the same sample provided the 32 T cell receptor beta chains below, sequenced in a study of shared clonotypes between healthy human individuals. Repertoires were generated with immunoSEQ multiplex PCR, while TCRdb's copy carries only in-frame clones and drops some. The sample has about 2.4 million clones; 93% are singletons. Sequencing was carried out using naive CD4+ T cells from PBMCs. Subset: CD45RA+ positively selected. These receptors all stem from a man aged 18 to 29 in good health. Some clones in this sample may be carry-over from other donors' samples.

This chain links TRBV7-8 with TRBJ1-2; D is unresolved. Germline assignment: CDR1 SGHVS and CDR2 FQNEAQ. This CDR3 is 13 amino acids long. Trimming removed 5 bases from V and 2 bases from J, with 9 bases in between. CDR3 in DNA: TGTGCCAGCAGCCAGCACGACAACTATGGCTACACCTTC. It codes for CASSQHDNYGYTF.

The V and J genes are TRBV27 and TRBJ1-2, with a tentative D call TRBD1 (5 bases). Trimming took off 5 bases at V and 7 bases at J, with 20 bases between the two ends. CDR1 is MNHEY and CDR2 is SMNVEV in the germline V gene (reference sequence). CDR3 size: 15 residues. The CDR3 spells CASSQRDRLVSGYTF. In DNA form, the CDR3 reads TGTGCCAGCAGTCAGAGAGACAGACTGGTTTCTGGCTACACCTTC.

The chain couples TRBV28 to TRBJ2-1, with D perhaps assigned TRBD1 or TRBD2 (5 bases each). The CDR3 has 13 amino acids. From germline, CDR1 is MDHEN and CDR2 SYDVKM. The V end lost 5 bases, the J end lost 6 bases, and 11 bases lay between the germline ends. The CDR3, as DNA: TGTGCCAGCAGTCCGGGGCCCACCAATGAGCAGTTCTTC. This encodes CASSPGPTNEQFF.

The CDR3 loop reads CASSSFGGESEAFF. Written as DNA, the CDR3 is TGCGCCAGCAGCTCCTTTGGCGGGGAATCTGAAGCTTTCTTT. The gene calls are TRBV5-1 and TRBJ1-1; no firm D call. V was trimmed by 3 bases and J by 6 bases, leaving 15 bases between them. Germline V CDR1 and CDR2: SGHRS, YFSETQ. The CDR3 contains 14 residues.

The rearrangement uses TRBV5-1 and TRBJ2-7; D may be TRBD2 (7 bases). V gave up 4 bases and J gave up 3 bases, with 17 bases separating them. The CDR3 runs to 15 residues. CDR1 and CDR2 from the germline V gene are SGHRS and YFSETQ. DNA for the CDR3: TGCGCCAGCAGCCCGGGAGGAGGACAGTACTACGAGCAGTACTTC. This sequence encodes CASSPGGGQYYEQYF. Supplemented by reference TRBV5-1 and TRBJ2-7, the full variable domain reads KAGVTQTPRYLIKTRGQQVTLSCSPISGHRSVSWYQQTPGQGLQFLFEYFSETQRNKGNFPGRFSGRQFSNSRSEMNVSTLELGDSALYLCASSPGGGQYYEQYFGPGTRLTVT.

The J gene is TRBJ2-2, the V gene TRBV5-1; 13 positions match TRBD2. The CDR3 runs 17 residues. J lost 5 bases, V lost 5 bases, and 9 bases had no gene match. Germline CDR1 SGHRS, CDR2 YFSETQ. In DNA, the CDR3 is TGCGCCAGCAGAGGACTAGCGGGAGATTGGCTTACCGGGGAGCTGTTTTTT. It specifies CASRGLAGDWLTGELFF.

J is TRBJ1-3 and V is TRBV7-3; tentatively, D is TRBD1 (5 bases). The CDR3 extends over 15 amino acids. Per germline, CDR1 SGHTA and CDR2 FQGTGA. V lost 5 bases to trimming and J lost 4 bases, with 15 bases between them. CDR3 sequence (DNA): TGTGCCAGCAGCCCACGCGGGACTTTGGGAAACACCATATATTTT. Amino acid sequence: CASSPRGTLGNTIYF.

Written as DNA, the CDR3 is TGCGCCAGCAGCCAAGGGGGAGGGTCCGATTACAATGAGCAGTTCTTC. It translates to CASSQGGGSDYNEQFF. This sequence joins TRBV4-1 and TRBJ2-1; 7 bases align to TRBD2. Germline V lookup: CDR1 MGHRA, CDR2 YSYEKL. The length of the CDR3 is 16 residues. The V gene end was trimmed by 1 base and the J gene end by 4 bases; junction bases not matched to a gene: 7.

This chain uses TRBV5-1 with TRBJ2-5; possibly TRBD1 or TRBD2 for D (5 bases each). In germline, CDR1 is SGHRS, CDR2 YFSETQ. Trimming removed 3 bases at V and 5 bases at J, with 8 bases between. The CDR3 runs 12 residues. CDR3 sequence: CASSYEGETQYF. The CDR3, as DNA: TGCGCCAGCAGCTACGAGGGGGAGACCCAGTACTTC.

This sequence joins TRBV2 and TRBJ2-1, with 7 bases aligning to TRBD2. The V segment lost 6 bases and the J segment 4 bases; nucleotides outside the gene matches: 6. This CDR3 spans 14 amino acids. CDR1 and CDR2 from the germline V gene are SNHLY and FYNNEI. The CDR3 loop is CASRTGLLYNEQFF. DNA of the CDR3: TGTGCCAGCAGAACGGGACTACTGTACAATGAGCAGTTCTTC.

This clone came up once. The chain recombines TRBV5-1 with TRBJ2-2; D possibly corresponds to TRBD2 (6 bases). Looked up from germline, CDR1 is SGHRS and CDR2 is YFSETQ. There are 16 residues in the CDR3. V lost 6 bases and J lost 4, with 19 bases in between. CDR3 DNA sequence: TGCGCCAGCACCTATTTCGTAGCGGACCGCACCGGGGAGCTGTTTTTT. This codes for CASTYFVADRTGELFF.

The J gene is TRBJ2-3, the V gene TRBV9, with D perhaps matching TRBD2 (5 bases). V was pared by 0 bases and J by 1 base, with 12 bases between. CDR1 and CDR2 (germline): SGDLS, YYNGEE. This CDR3 contains 16 residues. The CDR3, as DNA: TGTGCCAGCAGCGTAGTTCCGGGCGGGCGCACAGATACGCAGTATTTT. The encoded protein is CASSVVPGGRTDTQYF.

The chain recombines TRBV30 with TRBJ2-1; tentative D call: TRBD1 (5 bases). This CDR3 has 11 amino acids. Germline V CDR1 and CDR2: GTSNPN, SVGIG (reference sequence). The germline V and J ends were trimmed by 0 bases and 11 bases, with 8 bases remaining between them. The CDR3 DNA is TGTGCCTGGAGTGTACTGGGGCAGCAGTTCTTC. Encoded protein: CAWSVLGQQFF. Together with reference TRBV30 and TRBJ2-1, the CDR3 gives the full variable domain: SQTIHQWPATLVQPVGSPLSLECTVEGTSNPNLYWYRQAAGRGLQLLFYSVGIGQISSEVPQNLSASRPQDRQFILSSKKLLLSDSGFYLCAWSVLGQQFFGPGTRLTVL.

The rearrangement links TRBV7-2 to TRBJ1-5, with 9 bases lining up with TRBD1. CDR1 SGHTA and CDR2 FQGNSA come from the germline V gene. V trimming: 4 bases; J trimming: 1 base; junction bases outside the gene matches: 11. The CDR3 totals 18 residues. The CDR3 reads CASSSRSDRGISNQPQHF. The CDR3 DNA reads TGTGCCAGCAGCTCCCGCTCTGACAGGGGGATCAGCAATCAGCCCCAGCATTTT. The full variable domain, its missing parts supplied by reference TRBV7-2 and TRBJ1-5, is GAGVSQSPSNKVTEKGKDVELRCDPISGHTALYWYRQSLGQGLEFLIYFQGNSAPDKSGLPSDRFSAERTGGSVSTLTIQRTQQEDSAVYLCASSSRSDRGISNQPQHFGDGTRLSIL.

The rearrangement uses TRBV7-6 and TRBJ2-5; 9 bases are a match to TRBD2. This CDR3 contains 13 residues. The V segment lost 6 bases and the J segment 5 bases; nucleotides outside the gene matches: 4. The germline gives CDR1 SGHVS, CDR2 FNYEAQ. CDR3 sequence: CASSWTSVETQYF. The DNA of the CDR3 is TGTGCCAGCAGTTGGACTAGCGTTGAGACCCAGTACTTC.

About this clone: One end of the junction is discordant with germline, which a read error may explain. The CDR3 DNA follows: TGTGCCAGCAGCTTAGCTCCCTTTACCGGGACTAGTCTCTTCCTTTTT. Amino acids: CASSLAPFTGTSLFLF. The chain uses TRBV7-2 and TRBJ2-3; 8 nucleotides align to TRBD2. The CDR3 has 16 residues. Germline V gene sequence: CDR1 SGHTA, CDR2 FQGNSA.

This clone came up once. The rearrangement joins TRBV7-2 to TRBJ1-1, with 10 bases matching TRBD1. Germline CDR1 SGHTA, CDR2 FQGNSA. This CDR3 contains 14 residues. The V segment lost 4 bases and the J segment 6 bases; nucleotides outside the gene matches: 5. Here the CDR3 DNA reads TGTGCCAGCAGCTCTTGGACAGGGGGGTCTGAAGCTTTCTTT. It codes for CASSSWTGGSEAFF.

In this sample, this clone turned up once. The gene calls are TRBV4-3 and TRBJ2-7; a weak D match, TRBD2 (6 bases). The V end lost 4 bases, the J end lost 3 bases, and 19 bases lay between the germline ends. The CDR3 is 16 amino acids. Per germline, CDR1 LGHNA and CDR2 YSLEER. CDR3 sequence reads: CASSRARGTEGYEQYF. In DNA form, the CDR3 reads TGCGCCAGCAGCCGAGCCCGGGGGACTGAAGGCTACGAGCAGTACTTC.

Remarks on this clone: This sample also contains other DNA sequences that code for the same CDR3. The rearrangement uses TRBV6-1 and TRBJ2-2; D uncertain. The CDR3 totals 12 residues. The V gene's germline CDR1 is MNHNS and CDR2 SASEGT. The CDR3 DNA reads TGTGCTTCGTCAGTGGGCACCGGGGAGCTGTTTTTT. Translated, it gives CASSVGTGELFF.

This chain links TRBV28 with TRBJ2-7; D is ambiguous. From germline, CDR1 is MDHEN and CDR2 SYDVKM. The germline V and J ends were trimmed by 7 bases and 6 bases, with 13 bases remaining between them. The CDR3 is 12 amino acids. CDR3 amino acids: CASKKLLREQYF. In DNA form, the CDR3 reads TGTGCCAGCAAGAAACTACTCCGCGAGCAGTACTTC.

The chain links TRBV5-3 to TRBJ2-3; 7 nucleotides match TRBD2. TRBV5-3 is classed as an ORF, of uncertain function. CDR3 length equals 15 residues. With 4 bases clipped from V and 6 bases from J, the junction kept 11 bases outside the gene matches. The CDR3 bases are TGTGCCAGAAGCCCCGGGGCCCAGGGAGGGGATACGCAGTATTTT. Its translation: CARSPGAQGGDTQYF.

The chain uses TRBV5-8 and TRBJ2-6; 7 bases agree with TRBD1. Germline V gives CDR1 SGHTS, CDR2 YDEGEE. The CDR3 extends over 16 amino acids. Losses at the gene ends were 1 base for V and 0 bases for J; bases not matched to a gene: 1. The CDR3 is CASSLQGVSGANVLTF. The CDR3 DNA reads TGTGCCAGCAGCTTGCAGGGGGTCTCTGGGGCCAACGTCCTGACTTTC.

J is TRBJ1-2 and V is TRBV13, with D possibly TRBD1 on 5 matching bases. Germline V lookup: CDR1 PRHDT, CDR2 FYEKMQ (reference sequence). The CDR3 is made up of 17 amino acids. Trimming took 5 bases from V and 8 from J, leaving 27 bases between them. CDR3 in DNA: TGTGCCAGCAGCGCAGCCGCTCAAGGGGCGAAGATCCGGGGCTACACCTTC. Protein product: CASSAAAQGAKIRGYTF.

This clone was counted once. The chain employs TRBV18 and TRBJ2-3; 7 positions match TRBD2. This CDR3 region has 15 residues. V gave up 3 bases and J gave up 6 bases; unmatched junction bases: 9. The germline V gene has CDR1 KGHSH and CDR2 LQKENI. The CDR3 sequence is CASSPKRDSGDTQYF. CDR3 DNA: TGTGCCAGCTCACCCAAGCGGGATTCAGGGGATACGCAGTATTTT.

The rearrangement joins TRBV19 to TRBJ2-2, with D possibly matching TRBD2 (6 bases). The V end lost 5 bases, the J end lost 3 bases, and 10 bases lay between the germline ends. Germline V gene lookup returns CDR1 LNHDA and CDR2 SQIVND (reference sequence). The CDR3 totals 14 residues. The CDR3 loop is CASSSSADTGELFF. The CDR3 DNA follows: TGTGCCAGTAGTTCTAGCGCGGACACCGGGGAGCTGTTTTTT.

V gene TRBV4-2 combines with J gene TRBJ2-7, with 9 bases aligning to TRBD2. J gave up 4 bases and V 1 base, and 5 bases lay outside the gene matches. In germline, CDR1 is LGHNA, CDR2 YNFKEQ. CDR3 length: 15 amino acids. CDR3 sequence: CASSQGAGGMYEQYF. The CDR3 DNA follows: TGTGCCAGCAGCCAAGGGGCGGGAGGGATGTACGAGCAGTACTTC.

The V call is TRBV4-1, the J call TRBJ2-1; D uncertain. Germline V gene sequence: CDR1 MGHRA, CDR2 YSYEKL. Trimming pared 0 bases from V and 7 bases from J, leaving 7 bases between. The CDR3 extends over 13 amino acids. The CDR3 nucleotides read TGCGCCAGCAGCCAAGATCGAGTTAATGAGCAGTTCTTC. Translation gives CASSQDRVNEQFF.

The genes are TRBV7-9 and TRBJ1-4; D may be TRBD1 (5 bases). Trimming left V 3 bases short and J 4 bases short, with 9 bases between. The CDR3 runs 14 residues. Germline CDR1 is SEHNR and CDR2 is FQNEAQ (reference sequence). This chain's CDR3 is CASSFGTGNEKLFF. CDR3 coding DNA: TGTGCCAGCAGCTTCGGGACGGGTAATGAAAAACTGTTTTTT. Supplemented by reference TRBV7-9 and TRBJ1-4, the full variable domain reads DTGVSQNPRHKITKRGQNVTFRCDPISEHNRLYWYRQTLGQGPEFLTYFQNEAQLEKSRLLSDRFSAERPKGSFSTLEIQRTEQGDSAMYLCASSFGTGNEKLFFGSGTQLSVL.

The chain has TRBV6-5 and TRBJ1-2; possibly TRBD1 for D (6 bases). There are 12 residues in the CDR3. The ends were cut back, 6 bases at V and 7 bases at J, with 12 bases in the middle. Per the germline V gene, CDR1 is MNHEY and CDR2 is SVGAGI. In DNA form, the CDR3 reads TGTGCCAGCAGCCCCGAGGGGGGTGGCTACACCTTC. Translating gives CASSPEGGGYTF.

The chain uses TRBV5-1 and TRBJ1-1; D is unclear. CDR3 size: 14 residues. The V end was cut by 5 bases, the J end by 5 bases, with 16 bases between. Germline V CDR1 and CDR2: SGHRS, YFSETQ. The CDR3 DNA is TGCGCCAGCAGTGGTCAGGCGGCGGGGACTGAAGCTTTCTTT. This gives the protein CASSGQAAGTEAFF.

This chain links TRBV5-1 with TRBJ2-2; 11 nucleotides match TRBD1. V trimming: 7 bases; J trimming: 3 bases; junction bases outside the gene matches: 2. CDR1 is SGHRS and CDR2 is YFSETQ in the germline V gene. This CDR3 contains 14 residues. The CDR3 DNA reads as TGCGCCAGCGGGGACAGGGGGGACACCGGGGAGCTGTTTTTT. It codes for CASGDRGDTGELFF.

On this clone: The same CDR3 also results from other DNA sequences found in this sample. The chain employs TRBV5-4 and TRBJ2-5; D is uncertain. CDR1 is SGHNT and CDR2 is YYREEE in the germline V gene (reference sequence). This CDR3 has 13 residues. Deletions cut 0 bases from V and 4 bases from J, with 7 bases between. CDR3 sequence (DNA): TGTGCCAGCAGCTTGGTAACGGGAGAGACCCAGTACTTC. It encodes CASSLVTGETQYF.